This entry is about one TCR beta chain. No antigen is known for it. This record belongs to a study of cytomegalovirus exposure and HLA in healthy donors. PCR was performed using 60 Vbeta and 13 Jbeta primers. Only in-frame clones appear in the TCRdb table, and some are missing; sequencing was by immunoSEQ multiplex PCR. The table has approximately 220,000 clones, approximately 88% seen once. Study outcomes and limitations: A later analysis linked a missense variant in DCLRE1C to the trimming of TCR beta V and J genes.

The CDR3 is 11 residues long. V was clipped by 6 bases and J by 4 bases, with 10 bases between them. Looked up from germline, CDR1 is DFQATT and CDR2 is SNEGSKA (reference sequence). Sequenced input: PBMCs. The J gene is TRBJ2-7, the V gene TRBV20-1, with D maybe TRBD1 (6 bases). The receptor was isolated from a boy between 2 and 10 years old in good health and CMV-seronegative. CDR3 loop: CSANTGYEQYF. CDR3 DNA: TGCAGTGCCAATACAGGGTACGAGCAGTACTTC.